The 5 T cell receptor beta chains below were found in one sample sequenced in a study of post-analysis software for immune sequencing data. Unique-molecular-identifier-tagged TCR beta cDNA libraries were used. TCRdb re-analysed the PCR reads in MiXCR, keeping a single row per CDR3 protein. This repertoire shows hundreds of thousands of distinct CDR3 sequences, less than 40% found once; its top ten account for 7.6%. Which antigens these TCRs recognize remains unknown. The study, taken as a whole, reports: Controls showed lower frequencies than patients for five TRBV segments, and TRBV5-6, TRBV5-1 and TRBV20-1 were among these.

The sample comprised blood. These receptor sequences come from a girl aged 2-9 years with multiple sclerosis.

This clonotype was found a few times. V usage is TRBV5-1 and J usage is TRBJ1-4; 7 bases line up with TRBD1. V lost 3 bases and J lost 10; bases outside the gene matches: 9. The CDR3 is made up of 14 amino acids. Germline loops: CDR1 SGHRS, CDR2 YFSETQ. CDR3 bases: TGCGCCAGCAGCTCCTCCGGGACAGAGTTAAAACTGTTTTTT. Translation gives CASSSSGTELKLFF.

This clonotype was detected many times. This rearrangement joins TRBV6-2 or TRBV6-3 to TRBJ2-7, with a possible D match to TRBD1 (5 bases). Trimming left V 0 bases short and J 2 bases short, with 8 bases between. Germline CDR1 is MNHEY and CDR2 is SVGEGT. The CDR3 contains 14 residues. In DNA form, the CDR3 reads TGTGCCAGCAGTTACTCACAGGACCCCTACGAGCAGTACTTC. Its protein is CASSYSQDPYEQYF.

V is TRBV7-3 and J is TRBJ2-1, with 13 nucleotides matching TRBD2. The CDR3 has 16 amino acids. Losses at the gene ends were 4 bases for V and 3 bases for J; bases not matched to a gene: 3. Germline V gene lookup returns CDR1 SGHTA and CDR2 FQGTGA. The CDR3 DNA follows: TGTGCCAGCAGCTCGACTAGCGGGGGGTACTACAATGAGCAGTTCTTC. As protein: CASSSTSGGYYNEQFF.

This clonotype has just a few counts. The chain combines TRBV13 with TRBJ2-3; 7 positions match TRBD2. The CDR3 is 15 amino acids. Germline V lookup: CDR1 PRHDT, CDR2 FYEKMQ (reference sequence). V was clipped by 3 bases and J by 0 bases; unmatched bases: 3. The CDR3 region is CASSFHGGSTDTQYF. The CDR3 region has the DNA TGTGCCAGCAGCTTTCACGGGGGGAGCACAGATACGCAGTATTTT.

In its sample, this clonotype was seen a few times. This chain joins TRBV15 and TRBJ2-1; D possibly corresponds to TRBD2 (6 bases). V lost 1 base and J 3 bases, leaving 13 bases between the germline ends. CDR1 is LNHNV and CDR2 is YYDKDF in the germline V gene (reference sequence). There are 16 residues in the CDR3. CDR3 DNA sequence: TGTGCCACCAGCAGAGCTTCAATAGCGGACTACAATGAGCAGTTCTTC. It specifies CATSRASIADYNEQFF.